These 9 T cell receptor beta chains originate from one sample sequenced in a study of neurological immune-mediated disorders (dated by TCRdb to about 2019). The time point label, as the study defines it: technical triplicate 2. Libraries were prepared through 5' RACE. The sequencer was an Illumina HiSeq 2500. TCRdb trimmed the raw reads at Q25, called clones with MiXCR and kept productive beta chains. CDR3 protein sequences are deduplicated, and each keeps its most common genes and DNA. This sample has about 59,000 distinct CDR3 sequences in its table, and less than 25% of those were observed once. The ten largest clones take up 4.6% of the sample. Sample: PBMCs. These receptor sequences come from a man between 60 and 75 years old with HTLV-1-associated myelopathy (HAM/TSP).

V gene TRBV6-1 combines with J gene TRBJ1-6; D might be TRBD1 (5 bases). Germline CDR1 is MNHNS and CDR2 is SASEGT. The CDR3 consists of 14 residues. The V end was cut by 6 bases, the J end by 9 bases, with 15 bases between. The chain's CDR3 is CASRTDMSGSPLHF. As DNA, the CDR3 is TGTGCCAGCAGGACGGACATGAGCGGTTCACCCCTCCACTTT.

By share, this clonotype counts as medium-sized (0.01 to 0.1%). V usage is TRBV28 and J usage is TRBJ2-7, with D hard to call. V lost 5 bases, J lost 1 base, and 12 bases lay in between. The CDR3 loop spans 14 amino acids. The germline gives CDR1 MDHEN, CDR2 SYDVKM. In nucleotides, the CDR3 is TGTGCCAGCAGTGGTTGGGCGGAATCCTACGAGCAGTACTTC. This gives the protein CASSGWAESYEQYF.

This clonotype showed up many times. The chain links TRBV7-9 to TRBJ2-1, with 14 bases fitting TRBD2. The CDR3 contains 16 residues. CDR1 and CDR2 from the germline V gene are SEHNR and FQNEAQ (reference sequence). V trimming: 5 bases; J trimming: 7 bases; junction bases outside the gene matches: 7. The CDR3 DNA is TGTGCCAGCAGCCCCCGACTAGCGGGAGGGCAAAATGAGCAGTTCTTC. Its translation: CASSPRLAGGQNEQFF.

This clonotype has a count of ten or more. V gene TRBV7-8 combines with J gene TRBJ1-3; D is unresolved. The CDR3 runs to 16 residues. Trimming took off 5 bases at V and 0 bases at J, with 14 bases between the two ends. In germline, CDR1 is SGHVS, CDR2 FQNEAQ. Here the CDR3 reads CASSPASANSGNTIYF. CDR3 nucleotides: TGTGCCAGCAGCCCCGCGTCGGCAAACTCTGGAAACACCATATATTTT.

The J gene is TRBJ2-7, the V gene TRBV10-3; TRBD2 matches 12 bases. Germline V CDR1 and CDR2: ENHRY, SYGVKD. The J segment lost 7 bases and the V segment lost 7 bases, leaving 8 bases of the junction unmatched. This CDR3 comprises 14 residues. The CDR3 sequence: CAITSLAGGREQYF. In DNA form, the CDR3 reads TGTGCCATCACCTCACTAGCGGGAGGAAGGGAGCAGTACTTC.

Ten or more counts support this clonotype. This chain links TRBV5-1 with TRBJ2-7; 10 bases agree with TRBD2. The CDR3 extends over 15 amino acids. Germline CDR1 reads SGHRS; CDR2 reads YFSETQ. V trimming: 0 bases; J trimming: 5 bases; junction bases outside the gene matches: 5. The CDR3: CASSLDLAGVDEQYF. CDR3 bases: TGCGCCAGCAGCTTGGATCTAGCGGGAGTAGACGAGCAGTACTTC.

DNA of the CDR3: TGTGCCAGCAGCTCGGGACTAGCGGGTATGAATGAGCAGTTCTTC. Its protein product is CASSSGLAGMNEQFF. The chain is built from TRBV7-6 and TRBJ2-1; 12 nucleotides agree with TRBD2. The junction had 5 bases not matched to a gene; V was cut back by 4 bases and J by 7 bases. From germline, CDR1 is SGHVS and CDR2 FNYEAQ. The CDR3 is made up of 15 amino acids.

The rearrangement links TRBV20-1 to TRBJ1-1; D ambiguous. Germline CDR1 reads DFQATT; CDR2 reads SNEGSKA (reference sequence). The germline V and J ends were trimmed by 4 bases and 0 bases, with 9 bases remaining between them. The CDR3 spans 13 residues. In DNA form, the CDR3 reads TGCAGTGCTAAAAAGGATATGAACACTGAAGCTTTCTTT. It codes for CSAKKDMNTEAFF.

This clonotype was picked up many times. The rearrangement links TRBV5-1 to TRBJ2-2, with 7 bases that match TRBD2. This CDR3 is 16 amino acids long. Germline lookup yields CDR1 SGHRS and CDR2 YFSETQ. The J segment lost 6 bases and the V segment lost 4 bases, leaving 12 bases of the junction unmatched. The CDR3 here is CASSPRSGNDAGELFF. CDR3 DNA: TGCGCCAGCAGCCCCAGGAGCGGGAACGATGCCGGGGAGCTGTTTTTT.